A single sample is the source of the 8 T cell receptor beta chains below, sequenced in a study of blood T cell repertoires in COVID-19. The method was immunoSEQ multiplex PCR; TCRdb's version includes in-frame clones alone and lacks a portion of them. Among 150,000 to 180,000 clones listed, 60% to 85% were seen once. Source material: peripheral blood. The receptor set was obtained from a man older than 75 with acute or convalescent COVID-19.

CDR3 bases: TGTGCCACCGGGCGGGGTACGTTCCTTAACTATGGCTACACCTTC. Residues: CATGRGTFLNYGYTF. This rearrangement joins TRBV6-1 to TRBJ1-2; D unresolved. Trimming shortened V by 10 bases and J by 1 base, and 19 bases separated the two germline ends. This CDR3 has 15 residues. The germline V gene encodes CDR1 MNHNS and CDR2 SASEGT.

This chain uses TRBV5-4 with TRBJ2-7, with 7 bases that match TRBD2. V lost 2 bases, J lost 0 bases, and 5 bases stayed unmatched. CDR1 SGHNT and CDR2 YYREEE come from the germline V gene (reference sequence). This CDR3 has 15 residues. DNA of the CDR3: TGTGCCAGCAGCTTAACGGGGGGACTCTCCTACGAGCAGTACTTC. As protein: CASSLTGGLSYEQYF.

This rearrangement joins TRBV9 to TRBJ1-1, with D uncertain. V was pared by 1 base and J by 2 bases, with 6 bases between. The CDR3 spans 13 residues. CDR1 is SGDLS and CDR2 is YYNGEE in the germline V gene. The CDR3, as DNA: TGTGCCAGCAGCGTACGCGGTAACACTGAAGCTTTCTTT. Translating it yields CASSVRGNTEAFF.

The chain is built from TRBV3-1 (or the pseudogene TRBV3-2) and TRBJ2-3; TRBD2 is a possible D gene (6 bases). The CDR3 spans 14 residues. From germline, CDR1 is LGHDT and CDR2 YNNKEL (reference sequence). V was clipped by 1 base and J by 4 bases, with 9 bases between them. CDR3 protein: CASSQVGGADTQYF. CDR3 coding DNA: TGTGCCAGCAGCCAAGTGGGAGGAGCAGATACGCAGTATTTT.

CDR3 bases: TGTGCCAGCAGCTGGGACAGTCTACAAGAGACCCAGTACTTC. Its translation is CASSWDSLQETQYF. The V and J genes are TRBV5-6 and TRBJ2-5, with 7 bases that match TRBD1. CDR3 length: 14 residues. V was pared by 3 bases and J by 2 bases, with 4 bases of the junction left unmatched. Germline loops: CDR1 SGHDT, CDR2 YYEEEE. The complete variable domain, with remaining parts taken from reference TRBV5-6 and TRBJ2-5, reads DAGVTQSPTHLIKTRGQQVTLRCSPKSGHDTVSWYQQALGQGPQFIFQYYEEEERQRGNFPDRFSGHQFPNYSSELNVNALLLGDSALYLCASSWDSLQETQYFGPGTRLLVL.

The DNA for the CDR3 is TGTGCCAGCAGCCCCCAGCGGGGGGACTTTGTGGGAACCGGGGAGCTGTTTTTT. Amino acid sequence: CASSPQRGDFVGTGELFF. J is TRBJ2-2 and V is TRBV11-3; TRBD2 aligns across 9 bases. Germline loops: CDR1 SGHNT, CDR2 YENEEA. The junction had 15 bases not matched to a gene; V was cut back by 5 bases and J by 5 bases. The CDR3 loop spans 18 amino acids.

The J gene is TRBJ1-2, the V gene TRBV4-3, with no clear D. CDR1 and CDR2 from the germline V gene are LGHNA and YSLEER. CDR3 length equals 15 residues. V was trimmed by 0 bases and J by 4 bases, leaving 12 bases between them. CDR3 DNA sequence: TGCGCCAGCAGCCAAGACAGGACTCGGGGCTATGGCTACACCTTC. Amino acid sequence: CASSQDRTRGYGYTF.

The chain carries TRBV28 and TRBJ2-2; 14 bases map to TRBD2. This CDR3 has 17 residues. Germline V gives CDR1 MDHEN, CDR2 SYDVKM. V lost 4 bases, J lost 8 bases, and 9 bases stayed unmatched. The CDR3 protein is CASSSPGTSGGRGELFF. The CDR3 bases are TGTGCCAGCAGTTCCCCCGGGACTAGCGGGGGCAGGGGGGAGCTGTTTTTT.